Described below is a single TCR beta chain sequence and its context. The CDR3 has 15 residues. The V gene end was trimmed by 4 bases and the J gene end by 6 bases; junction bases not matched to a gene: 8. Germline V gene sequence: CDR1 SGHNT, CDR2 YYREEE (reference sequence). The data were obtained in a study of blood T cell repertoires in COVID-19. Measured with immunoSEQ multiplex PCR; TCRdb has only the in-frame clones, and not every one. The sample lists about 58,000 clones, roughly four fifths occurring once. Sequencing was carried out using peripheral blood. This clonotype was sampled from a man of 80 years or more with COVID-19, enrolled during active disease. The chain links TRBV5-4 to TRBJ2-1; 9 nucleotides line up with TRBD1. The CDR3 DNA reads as TGTGCCAGCAGCAGGACAGGGGACCCCGGCAATGAGCAGTTCTTC. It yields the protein CASSRTGDPGNEQFF.